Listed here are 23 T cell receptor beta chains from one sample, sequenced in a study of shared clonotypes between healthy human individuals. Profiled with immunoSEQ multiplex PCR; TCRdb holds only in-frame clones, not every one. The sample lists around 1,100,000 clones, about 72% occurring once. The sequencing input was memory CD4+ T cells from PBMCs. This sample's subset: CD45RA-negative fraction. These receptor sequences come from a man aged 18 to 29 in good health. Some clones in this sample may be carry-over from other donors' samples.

The CDR3: CASSRGRGQGYSNQPQHF. CDR3 nucleotide sequence: TGTGCCAGTAGCCGGGGCAGGGGGCAGGGGTATAGCAATCAGCCCCAGCATTTT. The chain carries TRBV19 and TRBJ1-5, with 8 nucleotides matching TRBD1. Germline CDR1 LNHDA, CDR2 SQIVND (reference sequence). This CDR3 is 18 amino acids long. Trimming took 6 bases from V and 0 from J; bases not matched to a gene: 13.

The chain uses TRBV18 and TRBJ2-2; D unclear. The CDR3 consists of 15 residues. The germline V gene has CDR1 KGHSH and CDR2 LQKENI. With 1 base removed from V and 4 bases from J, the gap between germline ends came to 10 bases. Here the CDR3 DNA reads TGTGCCAGCTCACCACAACACGGATCCACCGGGGAGCTGTTTTTT. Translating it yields CASSPQHGSTGELFF.

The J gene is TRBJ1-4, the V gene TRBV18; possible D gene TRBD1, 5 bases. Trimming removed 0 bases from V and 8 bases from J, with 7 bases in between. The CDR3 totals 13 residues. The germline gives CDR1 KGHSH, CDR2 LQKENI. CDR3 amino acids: CASSPPGAEKLFF. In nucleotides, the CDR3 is TGTGCCAGCTCACCACCAGGGGCGGAAAAACTGTTTTTT.

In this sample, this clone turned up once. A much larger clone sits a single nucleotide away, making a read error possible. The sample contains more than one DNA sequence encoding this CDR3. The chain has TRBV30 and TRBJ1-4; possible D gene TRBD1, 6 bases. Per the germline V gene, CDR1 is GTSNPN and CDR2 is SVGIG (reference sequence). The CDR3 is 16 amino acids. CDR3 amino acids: CAWSRGGGFGEGKLFF. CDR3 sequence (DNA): TGTGCTTGGAGTAGAGGGGGAGGTTTCGGAGAGGGGAAACTGTTTTTT.

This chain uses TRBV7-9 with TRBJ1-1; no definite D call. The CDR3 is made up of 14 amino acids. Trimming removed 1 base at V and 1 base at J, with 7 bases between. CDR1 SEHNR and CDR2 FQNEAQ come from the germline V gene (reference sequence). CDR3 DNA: TGTGCCAGCAGCTTAGTTGTCCCGAACACTGAAGCTTTCTTT. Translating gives CASSLVVPNTEAFF.

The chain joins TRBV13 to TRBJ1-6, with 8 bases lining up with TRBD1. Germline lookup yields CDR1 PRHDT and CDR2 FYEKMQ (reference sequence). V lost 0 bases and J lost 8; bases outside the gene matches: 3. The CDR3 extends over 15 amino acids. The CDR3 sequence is CASSLGDREYSPLHF. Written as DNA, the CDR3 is TGTGCCAGCAGCTTAGGGGACAGGGAGTATTCACCCCTCCACTTT.

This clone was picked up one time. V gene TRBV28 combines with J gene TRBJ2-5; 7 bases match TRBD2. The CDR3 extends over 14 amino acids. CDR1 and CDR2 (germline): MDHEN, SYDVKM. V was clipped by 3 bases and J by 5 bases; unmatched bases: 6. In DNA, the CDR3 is TGTGCCAGCAGTTTCGGGGGGAGTGGGGAGACCCAGTACTTC. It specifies CASSFGGSGETQYF.

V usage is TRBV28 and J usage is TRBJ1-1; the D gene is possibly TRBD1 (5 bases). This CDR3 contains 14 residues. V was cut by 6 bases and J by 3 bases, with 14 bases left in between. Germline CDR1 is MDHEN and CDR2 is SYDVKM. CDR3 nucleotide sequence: TGTGCCAGCAGCTTCGGGACGGAGTACACTGAAGCTTTCTTT. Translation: CASSFGTEYTEAFF.

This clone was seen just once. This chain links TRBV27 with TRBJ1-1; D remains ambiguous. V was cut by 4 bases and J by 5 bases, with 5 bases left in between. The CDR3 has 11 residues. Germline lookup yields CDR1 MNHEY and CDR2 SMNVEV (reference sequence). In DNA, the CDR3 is TGTGCCAGCAGTTATCGAACTGAAGCTTTCTTT. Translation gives CASSYRTEAFF.

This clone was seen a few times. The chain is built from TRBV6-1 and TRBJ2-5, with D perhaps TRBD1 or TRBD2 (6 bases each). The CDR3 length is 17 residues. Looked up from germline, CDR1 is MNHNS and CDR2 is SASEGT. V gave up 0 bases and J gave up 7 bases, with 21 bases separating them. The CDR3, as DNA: TGTGCCAGCAGTGAAGCGAGGTTGGGGGGCCGCGGAAGGACCCAGTACTTC. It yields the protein CASSEARLGGRGRTQYF.

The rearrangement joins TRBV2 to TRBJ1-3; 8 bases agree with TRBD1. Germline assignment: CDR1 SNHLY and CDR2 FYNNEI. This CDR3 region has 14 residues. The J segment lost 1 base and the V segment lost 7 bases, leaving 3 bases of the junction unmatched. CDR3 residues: CASNGQGSGNTIYF. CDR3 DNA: TGTGCCAGCAATGGACAGGGTTCTGGAAACACCATATATTTT.

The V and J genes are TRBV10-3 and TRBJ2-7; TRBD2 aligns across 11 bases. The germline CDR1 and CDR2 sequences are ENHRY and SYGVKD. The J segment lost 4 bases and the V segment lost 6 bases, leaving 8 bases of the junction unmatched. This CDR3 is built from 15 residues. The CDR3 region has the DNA TGTGCCATCAGAAGTAGCGGGAGGGCCGGTTACGAGCAGTACTTC. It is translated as CAIRSSGRAGYEQYF.

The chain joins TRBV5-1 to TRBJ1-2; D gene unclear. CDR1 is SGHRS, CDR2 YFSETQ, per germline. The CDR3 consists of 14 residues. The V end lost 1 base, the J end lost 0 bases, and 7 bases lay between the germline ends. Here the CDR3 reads CASSLFNANYGYTF. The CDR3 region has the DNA TGCGCCAGCAGCTTGTTTAACGCTAACTATGGCTACACCTTC.

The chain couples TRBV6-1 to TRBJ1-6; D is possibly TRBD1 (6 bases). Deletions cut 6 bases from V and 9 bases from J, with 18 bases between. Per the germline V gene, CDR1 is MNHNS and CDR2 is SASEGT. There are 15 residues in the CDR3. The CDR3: CASRLGIEGGSPLHF. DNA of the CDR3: TGTGCCAGCAGGTTAGGGATCGAAGGGGGTTCACCCCTCCACTTT.

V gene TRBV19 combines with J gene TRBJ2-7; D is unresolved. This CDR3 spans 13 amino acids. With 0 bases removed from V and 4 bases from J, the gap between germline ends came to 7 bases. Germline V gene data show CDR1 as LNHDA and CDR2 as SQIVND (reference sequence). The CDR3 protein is CASSIDPRYEQYF. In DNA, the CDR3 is TGTGCCAGTAGTATAGATCCACGGTACGAGCAGTACTTC.

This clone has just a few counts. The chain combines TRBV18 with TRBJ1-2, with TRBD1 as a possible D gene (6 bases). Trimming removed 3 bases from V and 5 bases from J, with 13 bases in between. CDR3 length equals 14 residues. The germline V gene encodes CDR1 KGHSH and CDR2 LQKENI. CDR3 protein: CASSPQRTAYGYTF. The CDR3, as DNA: TGTGCCAGCTCACCGCAGAGGACAGCGTATGGCTACACCTTC.

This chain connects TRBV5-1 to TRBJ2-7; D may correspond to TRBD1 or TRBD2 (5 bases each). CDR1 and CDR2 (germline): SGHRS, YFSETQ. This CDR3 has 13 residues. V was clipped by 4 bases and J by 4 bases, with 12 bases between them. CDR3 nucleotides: TGCGCCAGCAGCCCGGGACGGGCATACGAGCAGTACTTC. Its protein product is CASSPGRAYEQYF.

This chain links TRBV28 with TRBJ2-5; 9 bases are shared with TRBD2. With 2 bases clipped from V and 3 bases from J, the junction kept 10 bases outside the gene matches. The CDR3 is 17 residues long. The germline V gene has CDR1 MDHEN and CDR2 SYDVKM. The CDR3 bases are TGTGCCAGCAGTTTACTGAGGCTGCGGGGGGGGAAAGAGACCCAGTACTTC. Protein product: CASSLLRLRGGKETQYF.

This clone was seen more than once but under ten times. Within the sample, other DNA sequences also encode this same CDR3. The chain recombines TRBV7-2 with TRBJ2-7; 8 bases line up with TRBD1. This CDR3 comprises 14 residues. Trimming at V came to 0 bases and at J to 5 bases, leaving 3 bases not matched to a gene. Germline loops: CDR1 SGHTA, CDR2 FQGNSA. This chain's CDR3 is CASSLARTGHEQYF. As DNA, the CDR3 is TGTGCCAGCAGCTTAGCGAGGACAGGGCACGAGCAGTACTTC.

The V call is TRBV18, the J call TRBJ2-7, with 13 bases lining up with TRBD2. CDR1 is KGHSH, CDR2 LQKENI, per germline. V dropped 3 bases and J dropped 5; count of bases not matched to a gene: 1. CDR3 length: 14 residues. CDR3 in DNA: TGTGCCAGCTCACCCGGGACTAGCGGGAACGAGCAGTACTTC. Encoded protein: CASSPGTSGNEQYF.

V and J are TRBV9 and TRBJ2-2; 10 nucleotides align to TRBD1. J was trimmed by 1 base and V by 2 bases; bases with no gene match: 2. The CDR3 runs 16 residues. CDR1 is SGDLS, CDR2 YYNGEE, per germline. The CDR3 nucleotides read TGTGCCAGCAGCGTTGACAGGGGGCTGAACACCGGGGAGCTGTTTTTT. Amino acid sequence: CASSVDRGLNTGELFF.

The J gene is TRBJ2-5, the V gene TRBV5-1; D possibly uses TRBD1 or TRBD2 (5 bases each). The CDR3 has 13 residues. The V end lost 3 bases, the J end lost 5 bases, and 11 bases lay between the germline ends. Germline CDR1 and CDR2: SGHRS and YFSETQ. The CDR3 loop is CASSSSEGETQYF. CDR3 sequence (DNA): TGCGCCAGCAGCTCTTCAGAGGGGGAGACCCAGTACTTC.

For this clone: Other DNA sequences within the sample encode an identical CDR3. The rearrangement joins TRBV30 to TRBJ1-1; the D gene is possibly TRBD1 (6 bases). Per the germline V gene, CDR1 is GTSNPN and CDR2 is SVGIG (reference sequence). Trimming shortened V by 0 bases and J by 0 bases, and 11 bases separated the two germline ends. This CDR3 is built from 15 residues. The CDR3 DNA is TGTGCCTGGAGTGTAAAGGGGGGAATGAACACTGAAGCTTTCTTT. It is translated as CAWSVKGGMNTEAFF.